This TCR beta chain is from a study of siplizumab effects on memory and regulatory T cells. Study conclusions and caveats: The alloreactive clones that mapped to unstimulated subsets made up only a minor fraction. Among sequences traceable to unstimulated CD4+ memory cells, alloreactive ones were significantly reduced by siplizumab.

The CDR3 runs 13 residues. Germline CDR1 SGHRS, CDR2 YFSETQ. The V and J ends lost 7 bases and 6 bases, in that order; junction bases with no gene match: 9. As to this clone: The antigen is undetermined.

The assay covered some 98,000 TCR templates per sample. TCRdb's copy holds only in-frame clones and misses some; the assay was immunoSEQ multiplex PCR. In the table there are about 120,000 clones, 90% to 95% of which are singletons. The sample was non-Treg CD4+ T cells sorted from blood. The sequence came from a human donor in good health. The J gene is TRBJ1-1, the V gene TRBV5-1, with 7 positions matching TRBD1. The chain's CDR3 is CASRSDREPEAFF. The CDR3 DNA reads TGCGCCAGCCGTAGTGACAGGGAACCTGAAGCTTTCTTT. Full variable domain (rest looked up from reference TRBV5-1 and TRBJ1-1): KAGVTQTPRYLIKTRGQQVTLSCSPISGHRSVSWYQQTPGQGLQFLFEYFSETQRNKGNFPGRFSGRQFSNSRSEMNVSTLELGDSALYLCASRSDREPEAFFGQGTRLTVV.